One and the same sample provided the 16 T cell receptor beta chains below, sequenced in a study of neoadjuvant nivolumab and ipilimumab in lung cancer. The protocol was immunoSEQ multiplex PCR, while the TCRdb copy is restricted to in-frame clones and leaves out a portion. This table holds approximately 30,000 clones, about nine tenths found once. The sample was peripheral blood, taken after neoadjuvant nivolumab, alone or with ipilimumab, at or shortly before surgery. These receptors came from an adult with non-small cell lung cancer.

The genes are TRBV10-3 and TRBJ2-3, with D possibly being TRBD1 (5 bases). CDR3 length: 14 residues. The germline V gene encodes CDR1 ENHRY and CDR2 SYGVKD. V gave up 8 bases and J gave up 3 bases, with 15 bases separating them. The CDR3, as DNA: TGTGCCATCGGGGCCGGAGAAGGGACAGATACGCAGTATTTT. Protein: CAIGAGEGTDTQYF.

V usage is TRBV18 and J usage is TRBJ1-2; 9 bases map to TRBD1. Germline V lookup: CDR1 KGHSH, CDR2 LQKENI. The CDR3 sequence is 14 residues long. The J segment lost 2 bases and the V segment lost 6 bases, leaving 4 bases of the junction unmatched. CDR3 sequence reads: CASSPGTGNYGYTF. The CDR3 region has the DNA TGTGCCAGCTCCCCCGGGACAGGGAACTATGGCTACACCTTC.

About this clone: It is unclear where the CDR3 begins or ends on the DNA, so no DNA is shown, and the CDR3 is as TCRdb lists it. The chain joins TRBV9 to TRBJ1-2; TRBD1 is taken as the D call from the table, unchecked against the DNA. Germline assignment: CDR1 SGDLS and CDR2 YYNGEE. The CDR3 adds up to 12 amino acids, both ends counted. CDR3 in amino acids: CASSVGRGTVTF.

This chain links TRBV7-9 with TRBJ2-3; no definite D call. The germline V gene encodes CDR1 SEHNR and CDR2 FQNEAQ (reference sequence). The CDR3 is 12 amino acids. V lost 4 bases and J lost 6, with 8 bases in between. The CDR3, as DNA: TGTGCCAGCAGCTGGAAAGCGGATACGCAGTATTTT. This translates into CASSWKADTQYF.

This clone has more than one count but fewer than ten. CDR3 in DNA: TGTGCCAGCAGCCAAGATGGGCTCCCCGGGACCCAGTACTTC. It yields the protein CASSQDGLPGTQYF. The chain recombines TRBV4-2 with TRBJ2-5; D is ambiguous. Trimming pared 0 bases from V and 7 bases from J, leaving 12 bases between. The CDR3 contains 14 residues. Germline V gives CDR1 LGHNA, CDR2 YNFKEQ.

V is TRBV2 and J is TRBJ1-4; perhaps TRBD1 as D (5 bases). The CDR3 runs to 14 residues. The V gene lost 4 bases and the J gene lost 8 bases, with 14 bases spanning the gap. Germline V CDR1 and CDR2: SNHLY, FYNNEI. CDR3 sequence: CASSVGDGGEKLFF. The CDR3 DNA reads as TGTGCCAGCAGTGTAGGGGACGGGGGGGAAAAACTGTTTTTT.

This clone was seen once. The J gene is TRBJ1-2, the V gene TRBV4-3, with D unresolved. V was clipped by 0 bases and J by 4 bases, with 9 bases between them. Germline CDR1 reads LGHNA; CDR2 reads YSLEER. There are 14 residues in the CDR3. In DNA form, the CDR3 reads TGCGCCAGCAGCCAAGATACACTTTCCTATGGCTACACCTTC. This sequence encodes CASSQDTLSYGYTF.

This chain links TRBV9 with TRBJ2-7; the match to TRBD2 covers 10 bases. V gave up 3 bases and J gave up 5 bases; unmatched junction bases: 8. Germline CDR1 reads SGDLS; CDR2 reads YYNGEE. The CDR3 extends over 15 amino acids. The CDR3 is CASSAGLAVGHEQYF. In DNA form, the CDR3 reads TGTGCCAGCAGCGCCGGACTAGCGGTCGGCCACGAGCAGTACTTC.

The chain couples TRBV5-1 to TRBJ1-1; unclear D gene. Germline V gene lookup returns CDR1 SGHRS and CDR2 YFSETQ. The CDR3 length is 15 residues. Trimming cost V 0 bases and J 0 bases, with 9 bases left between them. CDR3 region: CASSLGIYMNTEAFF. CDR3 sequence (DNA): TGCGCCAGCAGCTTGGGTATTTATATGAACACTGAAGCTTTCTTT.

The chain's CDR3 is CASSYSKSAPLHF. In DNA, the CDR3 is TGTGCCAGCAGTTACTCGAAAAGTGCACCCCTCCACTTT. The chain joins TRBV6-5 to TRBJ1-6; no clear D. The CDR3 runs to 13 residues. The V end lost 0 bases, the J end lost 11 bases, and 8 bases lay between the germline ends. Germline V CDR1 and CDR2: MNHEY, SVGAGI.

This chain uses TRBV29-1 with TRBJ1-2, with D possibly TRBD1 on 6 matching bases. The CDR3 has 13 residues. Trimming left V 3 bases short and J 7 bases short, with 15 bases between. Germline-derived CDR1 and CDR2 are SQVTM and ANQGSEA. The CDR3 region is CSVDTRAQGGYTF. For the CDR3, the DNA is TGCAGCGTTGATACCAGGGCACAGGGTGGCTACACCTTC.

The chain is built from TRBV7-3 and TRBJ2-5; D gene ambiguous. Germline assignment: CDR1 SGHTA and CDR2 FQGTGA. V dropped 3 bases and J dropped 2 bases, with 7 bases sitting between them. CDR3 size: 13 residues. CDR3 sequence (DNA): TGTGCCAGCAGCTTGACGGTTCAAGAGACCCAGTACTTC. Its translation: CASSLTVQETQYF.

The rearrangement uses TRBV19 and TRBJ1-2; D unresolved. The CDR3 contains 11 residues. The ends were cut back, 4 bases at V and 13 bases at J, with 13 bases in the middle. Germline CDR1 and CDR2: LNHDA and SQIVND (reference sequence). CDR3 amino acids: CASSRRTEVTF. For the CDR3, the DNA is TGTGCCAGTAGTAGGCGGACCGAGGTCACCTTC.

In DNA form, the CDR3 reads TGTGCCAGCACCAATCGTAAGGGGCAGGGGACCCAGTACTTC. As protein: CASTNRKGQGTQYF. The V call is TRBV2, the J call TRBJ2-5, with a possible D match to TRBD1 (5 bases). Germline assignment: CDR1 SNHLY and CDR2 FYNNEI. This CDR3 is built from 14 residues. V lost 7 bases and J 7 bases, leaving 19 bases between the germline ends. The complete variable domain, with remaining parts taken from reference TRBV2 and TRBJ2-5, reads EPEVTQTPSHQVTQMGQEVILRCVPISNHLYFYWYRQILGQKVEFLVSFYNNEISEKSEIFDDQFSVERPDGSNFTLKIRSTKLEDSAMYFCASTNRKGQGTQYFGPGTRLLVL.

The chain carries TRBV5-4 and TRBJ1-2; TRBD1 matches at 8 bases. The germline gives CDR1 SGHNT, CDR2 YYREEE (reference sequence). The V segment lost 4 bases and the J segment 8 bases; nucleotides outside the gene matches: 7. This CDR3 has 13 residues. CDR3 DNA: TGTGCCAGCAGCCGGGGACAGGAGAGAGGCTACACCTTC. It encodes CASSRGQERGYTF.

The V call is TRBV10-2, the J call TRBJ1-1; maybe TRBD1 (6 bases). Trimming stripped 5 bases from V and 1 base from J, with 11 bases between. Germline lookup yields CDR1 WSHSY and CDR2 SAAADI. This CDR3 has 14 residues. In DNA, the CDR3 is TGCGCCAGCAGTCCGGACAGCACGAACACTGAAGCTTTCTTT. It yields the protein CASSPDSTNTEAFF.